This T cell receptor (beta chain) is from a study of neoadjuvant anti-PD-1 for oral cavity cancer. Study context: Around day 43, patients without progression received a fourth nivolumab dose before surgery.

The CDR3 runs to 15 residues. Germline V lookup: CDR1 SQVTM, CDR2 ANQGSEA. Trimming cost V 8 bases and J 9 bases; bases outside gene matches: 18. Six replicates per PBMC sample, mostly from 480 ng of genomic DNA. Data came from immunoSEQ multiplex PCR; TCRdb stores just in-frame clones and leaves some out. The profile shows about 14,000 clones, about 70% of them singletons. The sequence was collected from a person aged 40 to 85 with oral cavity squamous cell carcinoma. V and J are TRBV29-1 and TRBJ2-1; 8 positions match TRBD2. The sequencing used PBMCs, collected before nivolumab (anti-PD-1) treatment. CDR3 sequence reads: CSSLGLARGKGEQFF. DNA for the CDR3: TGCAGCTCCCTTGGACTAGCACGGGGGAAGGGTGAGCAGTTCTTC.